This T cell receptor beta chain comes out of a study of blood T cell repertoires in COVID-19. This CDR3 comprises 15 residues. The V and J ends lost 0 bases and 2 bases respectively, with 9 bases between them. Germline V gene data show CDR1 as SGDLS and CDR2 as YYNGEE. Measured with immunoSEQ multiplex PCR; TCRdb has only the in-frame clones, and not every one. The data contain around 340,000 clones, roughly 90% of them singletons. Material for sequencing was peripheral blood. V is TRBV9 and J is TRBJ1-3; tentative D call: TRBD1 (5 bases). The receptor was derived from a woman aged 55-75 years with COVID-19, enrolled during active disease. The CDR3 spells CASSVGSGPGNTIYF. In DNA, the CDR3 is TGTGCCAGCAGCGTAGGCTCAGGGCCTGGAAACACCATATATTTT.